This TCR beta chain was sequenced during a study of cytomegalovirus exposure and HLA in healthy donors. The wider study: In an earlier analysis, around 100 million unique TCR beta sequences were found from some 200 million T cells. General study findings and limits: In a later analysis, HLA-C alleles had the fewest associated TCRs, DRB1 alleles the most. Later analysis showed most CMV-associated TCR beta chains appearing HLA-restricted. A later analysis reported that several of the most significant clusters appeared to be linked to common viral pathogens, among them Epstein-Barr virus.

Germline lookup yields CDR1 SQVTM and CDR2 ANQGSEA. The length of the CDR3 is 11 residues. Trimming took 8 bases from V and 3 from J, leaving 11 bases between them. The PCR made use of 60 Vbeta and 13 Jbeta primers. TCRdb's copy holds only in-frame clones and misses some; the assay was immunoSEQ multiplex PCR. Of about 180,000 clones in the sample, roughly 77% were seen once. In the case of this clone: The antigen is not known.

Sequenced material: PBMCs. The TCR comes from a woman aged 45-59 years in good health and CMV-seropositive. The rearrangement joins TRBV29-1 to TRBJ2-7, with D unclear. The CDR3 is CSFRRSYEQYF. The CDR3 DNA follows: TGCAGCTTCCGGCGGAGCTACGAGCAGTACTTC.